The clone carrying this TCR beta chain was picked up many times. Its antigen is currently unknown. Patients were excluded for uncontrolled infection, other autoimmune disease, pregnancy or lactation. Amplification of TCR beta CDR3 regions used RNA as the template. An initial round of RT-PCR targeting the TCR CDR3 relied on the HTBI primer set. Via MiXCR, TCRdb re-called the multiplex PCR reads, giving one row per CDR3 protein. The profile covers approximately 430,000 distinct CDR3 sequences, with about 15% appearing a single time and around 14% taken by the ten largest. The V and J ends lost 0 bases and 11 bases respectively, with 10 bases between them. Germline-derived CDR1 and CDR2 are LGHNT and FRNRAP. This CDR3 comprises 13 residues. The data stem from a study of T cells in Graves' hyperthyroidism and ophthalmopathy. Whole-study results and caveats: In the blood, most expanded thyroid clonotypes above 0.001 appeared as well.

The V and J genes are TRBV12-5 and TRBJ1-4, with D unclear. The receptor was isolated from a man aged 18 to 35 with Graves' ophthalmopathy. Sequencing was performed on blood. The CDR3 coding sequence is TGTGCTAGTGGTTTGGTACCCCCGGGGAAACTGTTTTTT. Amino acids: CASGLVPPGKLFF.